This T cell receptor (beta chain) stems from a study of CD8+ T cells in alopecia areata. This clone was observed a handful of times. RNA, once extracted, was reverse transcribed into cDNA for use as the sequencing template. The assay was immunoSEQ multiplex PCR, and TCRdb's table has in-frame clones only and misses some. The repertoire consists of over 120,000 clones, with about half occurring once and the leading ten covering 0.99%. This TCR was sampled from a human donor with alopecia areata. The specimen comprised CD4+ T cells sorted from blood, sampled at week 0.

Here the CDR3 reads CASSWGPVDSYEQYF. The CDR3 DNA follows: TGCGCCAGCAGCTGGGGACCCGTCGATTCCTACGAGCAGTACTTC. The V and J genes are TRBV5-1 and TRBJ2-7, with D possibly being TRBD1 or TRBD2 (5 bases each). Trimming pared 3 bases from V and 1 base from J, leaving 14 bases between. Germline V gene lookup returns CDR1 SGHRS and CDR2 YFSETQ. There are 15 residues in the CDR3.